The text below deals with one T cell receptor beta chain. Its target antigen remains unknown. Within one base of it there is no much larger clone, and no base qualities were kept. The record originates from a study of OX40 agonist ivuxolimab in advanced cancers. Background for the entire study: Ivuxolimab, which targeted the costimulatory receptor OX40 (CD134), was an agonistic, fully human IgG2 monoclonal antibody. Intravenous ivuxolimab was administered to patients every 2 weeks at six dose levels: 0.01, 0.1, 0.3, 1.5, 3 and 10 mg/kg. Patients were allowed to have had prior anti-PD-1, anti-PD-L1 or anti-CTLA-4 therapy, and approximately 40% of the dose-escalation patients had been treated with checkpoint inhibitors. The paper covers the monotherapy dose-escalation part of the phase I ivuxolimab trial, which included N ≈ 52 patients. Three dose-escalation patients achieved partial responses, one with hepatocellular carcinoma and two with cutaneous melanoma. Among the 52 dose-escalation patients, roughly 20 had hepatocellular carcinoma, roughly 15 melanoma, 9 renal cell carcinoma and 9 head and neck cancer. The point of sequencing TCRbeta in the periphery was to test whether ivuxolimab changed TCR sequence diversity and drove clonal T-cell expansion. The dose-escalation cohort was about 87% male with a mean age of roughly 60 years, ranging from roughly 23 to 90.

General conclusions and limits of the study: In the 0.1-3.0 mg/kg groups, partial responders were among the patients with the lowest normalized peripheral clonal expansion, particularly in CD8+ T cells. Which antigens the clonally expanded peripheral T cells were specific for was not determined. At doses from 0.1 to 3.0 mg/kg, clonal expansion was seen in both CD4+ and CD8+ blood T cells between baseline and week 6. Low levels of normalized T-cell clonal expansion were also seen in some patients who did not respond. On average, CD8+ T cells showed more expanded clones than CD4+ T cells after ivuxolimab.

Genomic DNA was extracted from sorted cells for sequencing of the TCRbeta CDR3 region. The immunoSEQ Assay was used for sequencing of TCRbeta CDR3 regions. Not all clones reach the TCRdb copy of this immuneACCESS table, which keeps in-frame sequences only. Checked studies attribute under half of the gap to unresolved V genes and leave the rest unexplained. In all, the sample holds 84,000 or so clones, and roughly 84% of those were seen once. The ten most abundant clones make up under 3.5% of the sample. Patients with a history of autoimmune disease or receiving systemic immunosuppression were excluded from the trial. Peripheral blood for TCR sequencing was collected from all dose cohorts at baseline, on cycle 4 day 1, and on cycle 7 day 1. The samples were taken from a phase I, first-in-human, multicenter, open-label dose-escalation trial of ivuxolimab. The trial enrolled adults with locally advanced or metastatic head and neck squamous cell, hepatocellular, melanoma or renal cell carcinoma. Before TCR sequencing, CD4+ T cells and CD8+ T cells from peripheral blood were sorted into separate populations.

The CDR1 and CDR2 encoded by the germline V gene are MNHEY and SVGAGI. Between the V and J ends, shortened by 4 bases and 5 bases respectively, the junction contains 14 bases. The CDR3 has 15 amino acids, counting the end cysteine and phenylalanine. The entry retains the CDR3 DNA only, 45 bases that are in frame from base 1. The TCR sequence derives from an adult with an advanced solid tumor such as melanoma, head and neck, liver or kidney cancer. Material: CD4+ or CD8+ T cells sorted from blood, obtained in a trial of the OX40 agonist ivuxolimab. The rearrangement joined TRBV6-5 to TRBJ2-2, with no D gene named confidently. The DNA is as follows: TGTGCCAGCAGTTTGCGGTCCTTGGGGACCGGGGAGCTGTTTTTT. This codes for CASSLRSLGTGELFF.